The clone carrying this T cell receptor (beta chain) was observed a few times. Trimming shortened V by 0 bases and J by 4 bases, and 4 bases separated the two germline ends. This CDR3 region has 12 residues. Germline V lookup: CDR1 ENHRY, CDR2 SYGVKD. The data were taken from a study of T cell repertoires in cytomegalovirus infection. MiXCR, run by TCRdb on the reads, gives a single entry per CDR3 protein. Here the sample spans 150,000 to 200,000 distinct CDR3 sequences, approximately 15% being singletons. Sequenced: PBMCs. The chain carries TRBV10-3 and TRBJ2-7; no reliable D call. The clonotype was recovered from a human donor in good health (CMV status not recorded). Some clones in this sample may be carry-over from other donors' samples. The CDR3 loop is CAISESGYEQYF. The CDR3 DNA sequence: TGTGCCATCAGTGAGTCGGGATACGAGCAGTACTTC.